This record covers a single T cell receptor beta chain. The specificity of this receptor is unknown. Per-base qualities were not stored, and no clone one base away is much larger. Enrolling through a virtual design, the prospective study's participants ranged in age from about 18 to 89 years and lived across more than 20 United States geographic areas. Cohort assignment in the prospective study relied on participant-reported clinical history from a screening survey and a study questionnaire. Recovered participants in ImmuneRACE Cohort 3 were defined as having two consecutive negative NP/OP PCR tests, clearance from a healthcare professional, or resolution of symptoms. In the prospective study, mobile phlebotomists collected whole blood, serum and a nasopharyngeal or oropharyngeal swab from each participant. Additional blood draws and questionnaires over an approximately two-month period could optionally be provided by prospective study participants. Blood samples from the prospective study were shipped frozen or at room temperature prior to DNA extraction.

The immunoSEQ Assay, a bias-controlled multiplex PCR, was used to amplify TCRbeta CDR3 regions from genomic DNA. The authors' pipeline ran thus. The number of nucleated cells in each sample was estimated by amplification of reference gene primers within the assay. To quantify the absolute abundance of each unique TCRbeta CDR3 rearrangement, sequence reads were collapsed and filtered. Productive Simpson clonality was computed per sample as the square root of Simpson's diversity index over productive rearrangements. TCRdb carries this immuneACCESS record with in-frame sequences only. Its versions omit some clonotypes, under half of them owing to an unresolved V gene in the studies checked, with the rest unexplained. The DNA was the basis for D and trimming; V, J and clone size are from that table. The sample table lists 150,000 to 200,000 clones, roughly four fifths of them with a count of one. The ten largest clones represent about 12% of the sample.

This sample stems from a study of blood T cell repertoires in COVID-19 (TCRdb year 2020). Background for the entire study: Collaborator samples came from the United States, Italy and Spain and covered acute and convalescent phases of COVID-19. The prospective study material was composed of cDNA or gDNA derived from T cells, B-cell-depleted T cells, or PBMCs. Sample metadata almost always included a de-identified subject ID, COVID-19 status, age in years and sex. The samples were drawn from the first 160 participants of the ongoing ImmuneRACE study and from 1,254 subjects provided by 6 global collaborators. Subjects who had been exposed to COVID-19, were actively infected with it, or had recovered from it provided the deeply sampled blood TCRbeta repertoires that made up the dataset. The repertoires were released in a freely available public database meant as a resource for research on the immune response to SARS-CoV-2. HLA class I and class II types, where available, came from metadata supplied by the sample provider rather than from assay-based typing. Broader findings and caveats from the paper: The quantity of clinical and demographic metadata differed by source and by participant and was supplied without curation.

From a lookup of the germline V gene, CDR1 and CDR2 are SGHNT and YENEEA. V is pared back by 0 bases and J by 1 base, with 9 bases lying between the germline termini. From the cysteine through the phenylalanine, the CDR3 covers 15 amino acids. CDR3 DNA only is kept here, 45 bases in frame from base 1. The TCR sequence derives from a man aged 50-60 years who had recovered from COVID-19. Input material: PBMCs or T cells enriched from blood (not recorded which). The sequence links TRBV11-3 to TRBJ2-5; D gene: possibly TRBD1, on 6 matching bases. CDR3 reads: CASSLESGAQETQYF. The DNA is as follows: TGTGCCAGCAGCTTAGAATCAGGGGCCCAAGAGACCCAGTACTTC.